This section outlines one TCR beta chain sequence together with its context. This clonotype showed up just a few times. Its cognate antigen has yet to be identified. No much larger clone is present one base from it, and per-base qualities are unavailable. The treatment or condition label of this sample denotes: allogeneic hematopoietic cell transplantation with graft depleted of TCRalphabeta T cells and CD19 B cells. Transplant recipients were children who received TCRalphabeta/CD19-depleted allogeneic hematopoietic cell grafts. These data are taken from a study of T-cell reconstitution after alpha-beta-depleted transplantation in children (dated by TCRdb to about 2016). For the study in its entirety: Using TCR repertoire profiling, the study quantitatively followed how T-cell immune reconstitution unfolded in children after TCRalphabeta/CD19-depleted allogeneic hematopoietic cell transplantation. The investigation overall reported the following: The apparently early recovery of alphabetaT-cell counts about two months after transplant reportedly depended on only several hundred rapidly expanded clones that came from non-depleted graft cells. The high TCRbeta diversity at day 60 in some patients was ascribed to recipient T cells and intrathymic progenitors that had survived conditioning. Over the following months the frequencies of hyperexpanded clones went down, and after one year T-cell counts and TCRbeta diversity were mostly credited to newly produced T cells.

The cysteine opens and the phenylalanine closes a CDR3 of 16 amino acids. Only CDR3 DNA is held: 48 bases, read in frame from base 1. Per the germline V gene, MDHEN is the CDR1 and SYDVKM is the CDR2. V and J are trimmed by 5 bases and 5 bases, and the gene matches miss 9 bases of the junction. Library creation used PCR. Sequenced on an Illumina HiSeq 2500. To normalize quantification of the TCRbeta repertoire, the TCR libraries were built with molecular barcoding that relied on unique molecular identifiers. Clones were called with MiXCR by TCRdb after fastp trimmed the public reads at Q25, and only in-frame beta chains were retained. Every entry covers one CDR3 protein and lists the most common genes and DNA from its rows. The sample table records fewer than 700,000 distinct CDR3 sequences; 10% to 15% of these occur just once. Around 2% of the sample goes to the ten largest clones.

The source is a male patient younger than 18 who had a stem cell transplant for acute myeloid leukemia, so the T cells may come from the graft donor. Sequenced here: PBMCs, mostly from graft donor cells, sampled 360 days after TCRalphabeta/CD19-depleted stem cell transplant. The sequence links TRBV28 to TRBJ2-3; TRBD2 matches 11 bases in the middle. The DNA reads TGTGCCAGCAGTCCCTCGACTAGCGGGACGGGAGATACGCAGTATTTT. This translates into CASSPSTSGTGDTQYF.